Listed below are T cell receptor beta chains from one sample, sequenced in a study of T-cell memory formation after mild COVID-19. Each CDR3 protein gets one entry after TCRdb re-called the 5' RACE reads with MiXCR. Of around 430,000 distinct CDR3 sequences in the sample, 15% to 20% were seen once. Sequencing was performed on PBMCs or a T cell subset sorted from them (not recorded which). The receptors were gathered from a man aged 18 to 29 who had mild COVID-19 (a few samples of this study predate the infection). Cell type and time point are not known. Each CDR3 is given with its conserved first and last residue. The D gene is left open where the match is weak. Where a row states a size, it is once, few, many or the class of an expanded clone; other rows omit it.

CDR3 DNA	CDR3 protein	clone size	D gene	V gene	J gene
TGCGCCAGCAGCTTATTCGGTTGGAGAAACACCATATATTTT	CASSLFGWRNTIYF	many	-	TRBV5-1	TRBJ1-3
TGTGCCAGCAGCTCTAGGGCGTTTACCTACGAGCAGTACTTC	CASSSRAFTYEQYF	-	-	TRBV7-8	TRBJ2-7
TGCGCCAGCAGCCAAGGGTGGGGGGAAAAACTGTTTTTT	CASSQGWGEKLFF	few	-	TRBV4-1	TRBJ1-4
TGTGCCAGCAGCCTTGGGTTCCCGGGACAGGGGTCCTACAATGAGCAGTTCTTC	CASSLGFPGQGSYNEQFF	few	TRBD1	TRBV6-5	TRBJ2-1
TGCAGTGCTAGGGGGGTGACCAATCAGCCCCAGCATTTT	CSARGVTNQPQHF	few	-	TRBV20-1	TRBJ1-5
TGCGCCAGCAGCTTTAGGGCCGGCGGGGCCAACGTCCTGACTTTC	CASSFRAGGANVLTF	few	-	TRBV5-1	TRBJ2-6
TGTGCCTGCCGATCAACGCTCCCGGCCAGCAGGCGAGCTTTCTTT	CACRSTLPASRRAFF	-	-	TRBV30	TRBJ1-1
TGTGCCAGCAGCCAGACACCACCGGGAGCCTACGAGCAGTACTTC	CASSQTPPGAYEQYF	-	-	TRBV7-2	TRBJ2-7
TGTGCCAGTAGTTCCCGCCCTTCCAGGGTTCCCGGGGAGCTGTTTTTT	CASSSRPSRVPGELFF	-	-	TRBV19	TRBJ2-2
TGTGCCAGCAGCTTAGCGCTGGACACCGGGGAGCTGTTTTTT	CASSLALDTGELFF	-	-	TRBV7-9	TRBJ2-2
TGCGCCAGCAGCTTGGGGCAGGGGTACTATGGCTACACCTTC	CASSLGQGYYGYTF	-	-	TRBV5-1	TRBJ1-2
TGTGCCAGCAGTTTTAGGGAAGGTCTTTGGGAGCCCAAGCATTTT	CASSFREGLWEPKHF	-	-	TRBV12-3/TRBV12-4	TRBJ1-5
TGCGCCAGCAGCAGCTCCGGGACAGTGAATGAAAAACTGTTTTTT	CASSSSGTVNEKLFF	-	TRBD1	TRBV5-1	TRBJ1-4
TGTGCCAGCGGGGCTGGAGCGGACAATGAGCAGTTCTTC	CASGAGADNEQFF	few	-	TRBV9	TRBJ2-1
TGTGCCTGGAGTTCAGGACTAGCGGGGGGAGAGCAGTTCTTC	CAWSSGLAGGEQFF	-	TRBD2	TRBV30	TRBJ2-1
TGTGCCATCAGCGTCGAGGGGTATGAGCAGTTCTTC	CAISVEGYEQFF	-	-	TRBV7-3	TRBJ2-1
TGCGCCAGCAGTGAGTCAGGAGCGGGCTTCACAGATACGCAGTATTTT	CASSESGAGFTDTQYF	-	-	TRBV10-2	TRBJ2-3
TGCGCCAGCAGCCCCCAGGGGGGGGCCGGGGATGGCTACACCTTC	CASSPQGGAGDGYTF	-	TRBD1	TRBV5-1	TRBJ1-2
TGTGCCAGCAGTGCCCCTCCCGGGGGCTCAAGGACCCAGTACTTC	CASSAPPGGSRTQYF	many	-	TRBV6-1	TRBJ2-5
TGTGCCAGCAGCCCAGACCAGGGTTACAATGAGCAGTTCTTC	CASSPDQGYNEQFF	many	-	TRBV7-9	TRBJ2-1
TGTGCCAGCAGCTTGGGGAAGGGCCGTTTAGCGTCCCTCCACTTT	CASSLGKGRLASLHF	-	-	TRBV5-6	TRBJ1-6
TGTGCCAGCAGTTACTCCGGTACCGGGCCCACTGAAGCTTTCTTT	CASSYSGTGPTEAFF	-	-	TRBV6-5	TRBJ1-1
TGCGCCAGCAGCTTGGGTAGCGGGGAGAGTGAGACCCAGTACTTC	CASSLGSGESETQYF	few	TRBD2	TRBV5-1	TRBJ2-5
TGTGCCACCCGGGACATAGCCTGGGGGCAGTTCTTC	CATRDIAWGQFF	-	-	TRBV6-2/TRBV6-3	TRBJ2-1
TGCGCCAGCAGCTTGGGGGAGGCGCAGGGGACTGAAGCTTTCTTT	CASSLGEAQGTEAFF	-	-	TRBV5-1	TRBJ1-1
TGTGCCAGCAGCCAAAGGGACAGGGTACGCGAGACCCAGTACTTC	CASSQRDRVRETQYF	few	TRBD1	TRBV7-8	TRBJ2-5
TGCGCCAGCAGCCAAGTGTCTAGCGGGGGTGCTACGCAGTATTTT	CASSQVSSGGATQYF	many	TRBD2	TRBV4-3	TRBJ2-3
TGTGCCAGCAGCTTAGCGCCAGGGGAGAGGATTAACTATGGCTACACCTTC	CASSLAPGERINYGYTF	-	-	TRBV7-8	TRBJ1-2
TGTGCCAGCTCCCCCAACAGGGGGGCCAACGTCCTGACTTTC	CASSPNRGANVLTF	many	-	TRBV18	TRBJ2-6
TGTGCCAGCAGCTGGGGACAGGCCGATAATTCACCCCTCCACTTT	CASSWGQADNSPLHF	many	TRBD1	TRBV7-2	TRBJ1-6
TGTGCCAGCAGTGAAGGCAGAAGGGAAAGGGCTTTCTTT	CASSEGRRERAFF	few	-	TRBV2	TRBJ1-1
TGCAGTGCCCGAGACGGGGGGGGTCCCTACAATGAGCAGTTCTTC	CSARDGGGPYNEQFF	many	TRBD2	TRBV20-1	TRBJ2-1
TGCAGTGCTTGGAGACTAGCGGGGGGCGATGAGCAGTTCTTC	CSAWRLAGGDEQFF	few	TRBD2	TRBV20-1	TRBJ2-1
TGTGCAGCTGGGGGGACTAGCGGGTACAATGAGCAGTTCTTC	CAAGGTSGYNEQFF	few	TRBD2	TRBV27	TRBJ2-1
TGTGCCAGCAGCCAAGAGCGGGGGGCGGGGTCAGAGACCCAGTACTTC	CASSQERGAGSETQYF	-	TRBD2	TRBV14	TRBJ2-5
TGTGCCAGCAGCCTTCAGGACGCGGGTGAAGCTTTCTTT	CASSLQDAGEAFF	many	-	TRBV3-1	TRBJ1-1
TGTGCCAGCAGCGTACTAGGGAGGGGATACACAGATACGCAGTATTTT	CASSVLGRGYTDTQYF	few	TRBD2	TRBV7-2	TRBJ2-3
TGTGCCAGCAGCTCCACCAGCCTGGATAGTGGCTACACCTTC	CASSSTSLDSGYTF	-	-	TRBV7-9	TRBJ1-2
TGTGTCATCACAGGCTCCTACAATGAGCAGTTCTTC	CVITGSYNEQFF	few	-	TRBV7-9	TRBJ2-1
TGTGCCAGCAGCTTATGGGGGATACCACCGGGACCAGATACGCAGTATTTT	CASSLWGIPPGPDTQYF	few	-	TRBV7-2	TRBJ2-3
TGTGCCAGCAGCTCCCGGACTAGCGGGGGGGTAAATGAGCAGTTCTTC	CASSSRTSGGVNEQFF	few	TRBD2	TRBV9	TRBJ2-1
TGCGCCAGCAGTCGACAGGTTGGCACAGATACGCAGTATTTT	CASSRQVGTDTQYF	many	-	TRBV4-3	TRBJ2-3
TGCGCCAGCAGTGAGTGGGGGTCCGGCACAGATACGCAGTATTTT	CASSEWGSGTDTQYF	-	-	TRBV10-2	TRBJ2-3
TGCGCCAGCAGCTCCATATTGAAGGGCGGGGAGCTGTTTTTT	CASSSILKGGELFF	many	-	TRBV5-1	TRBJ2-2
TGCGCCAGCAGCCAAGATCGGGGCAGTTTCCCCTACGAGCAGTACTTC	CASSQDRGSFPYEQYF	-	-	TRBV4-3	TRBJ2-7
TGTGCCAGCAGCGAACAGGGGGTTCCCCCAGATACGCAGTATTTT	CASSEQGVPPDTQYF	few	TRBD1	TRBV9	TRBJ2-3
TGTGCCAGCATGGATCCACGGACAGGGGGGACCACAGATACGCAGTATTTT	CASMDPRTGGTTDTQYF	-	TRBD1	TRBV6-2/TRBV6-3	TRBJ2-3
TGTGCCAGCAGCTTAAATAGCGGGGGGGATACGCAGTATTTT	CASSLNSGGDTQYF	many	TRBD2	TRBV7-2	TRBJ2-3
TGTGCCAGCAGCTTAGTTCCGAGCGGGGGGGCAGCTGACTCCTACAATGAGCAGTTCTTC	CASSLVPSGGAADSYNEQFF	-	TRBD2	TRBV7-6	TRBJ2-1
TGCAGTGCTAGAGATTTTTCAGGGTCTGGACAGCCCCAGCATTTT	CSARDFSGSGQPQHF	-	-	TRBV20-1	TRBJ1-5
TGTGCCAGCAGCGCCCCCGGGGGGGCCCAAGAGACCCAGTACTTC	CASSAPGGAQETQYF	-	TRBD2	TRBV13	TRBJ2-5
TGTGCCAGCTCACCGGGACATCCAAGCTCTGGAAACACCATATATTTT	CASSPGHPSSGNTIYF	few	-	TRBV18	TRBJ1-3
TGCGCCAGCAACCCCCCAGGGGACTACTACGAGCAGTACTTC	CASNPPGDYYEQYF	-	-	TRBV10-2	TRBJ2-7